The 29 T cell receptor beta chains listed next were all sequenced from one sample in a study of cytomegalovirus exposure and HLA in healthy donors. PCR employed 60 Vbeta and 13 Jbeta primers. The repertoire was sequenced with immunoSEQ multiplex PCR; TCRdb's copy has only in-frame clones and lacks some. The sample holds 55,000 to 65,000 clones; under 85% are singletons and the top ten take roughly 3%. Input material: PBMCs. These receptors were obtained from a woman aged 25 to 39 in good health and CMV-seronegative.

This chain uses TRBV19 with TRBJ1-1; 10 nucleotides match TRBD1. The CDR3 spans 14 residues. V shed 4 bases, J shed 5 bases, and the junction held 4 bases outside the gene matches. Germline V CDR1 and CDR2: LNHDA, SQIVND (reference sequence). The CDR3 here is CASSRQGARTEAFF. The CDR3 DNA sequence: TGTGCCAGTAGTAGACAGGGGGCGAGGACTGAAGCTTTCTTT.

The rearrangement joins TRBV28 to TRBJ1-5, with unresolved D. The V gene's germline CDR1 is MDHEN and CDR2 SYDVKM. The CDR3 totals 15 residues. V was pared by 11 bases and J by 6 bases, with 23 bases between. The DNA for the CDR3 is TGTGCCTGCTGCGAGAGTCTGGCGAGAGGTCAGCCCCAGCATTTT. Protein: CACCESLARGQPQHF.

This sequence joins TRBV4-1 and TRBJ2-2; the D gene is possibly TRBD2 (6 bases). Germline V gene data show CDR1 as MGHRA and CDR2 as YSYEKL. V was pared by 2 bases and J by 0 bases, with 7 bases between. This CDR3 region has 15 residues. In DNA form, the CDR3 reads TGCGCCAGCAGCCAATGGGGGGCGAACACCGGGGAGCTGTTTTTT. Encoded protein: CASSQWGANTGELFF.

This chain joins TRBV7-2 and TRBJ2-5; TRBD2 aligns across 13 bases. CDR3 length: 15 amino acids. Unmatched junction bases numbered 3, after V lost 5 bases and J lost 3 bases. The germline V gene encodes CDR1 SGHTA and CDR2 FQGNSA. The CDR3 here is CASSGGTSGEETQYF. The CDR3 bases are TGTGCCAGCAGCGGAGGGACTAGCGGGGAAGAGACCCAGTACTTC. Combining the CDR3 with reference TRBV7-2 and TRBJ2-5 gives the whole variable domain GAGVSQSPSNKVTEKGKDVELRCDPISGHTALYWYRQSLGQGLEFLIYFQGNSAPDKSGLPSDRFSAERTGGSVSTLTIQRTQQEDSAVYLCASSGGTSGEETQYFGPGTRLLVL.

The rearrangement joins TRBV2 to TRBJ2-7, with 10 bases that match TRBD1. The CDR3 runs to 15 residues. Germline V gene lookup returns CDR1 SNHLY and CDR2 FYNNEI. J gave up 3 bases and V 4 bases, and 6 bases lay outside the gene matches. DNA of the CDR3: TGTGCCAGCAGTGCCCCGGACAGGGGGGTCTACGAGCAGTACGTC. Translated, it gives CASSAPDRGVYEQYV.

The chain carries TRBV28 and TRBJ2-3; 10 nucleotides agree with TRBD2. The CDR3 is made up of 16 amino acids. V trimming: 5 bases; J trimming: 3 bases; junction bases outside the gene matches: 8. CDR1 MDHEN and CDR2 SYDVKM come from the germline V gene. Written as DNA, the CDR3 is TGTGCCAGCAGTCCACCGGGACTAGCGATTACAGATACGCAGTATTTT. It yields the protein CASSPPGLAITDTQYF.

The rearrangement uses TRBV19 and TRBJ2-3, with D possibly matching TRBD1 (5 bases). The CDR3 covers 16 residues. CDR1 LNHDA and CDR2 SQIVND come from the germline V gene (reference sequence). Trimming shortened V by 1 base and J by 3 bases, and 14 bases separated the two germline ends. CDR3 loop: CASSIAGQGYTDTQYF. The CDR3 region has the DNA TGTGCCAGTAGTATAGCGGGTCAGGGTTATACAGATACGCAGTATTTT.

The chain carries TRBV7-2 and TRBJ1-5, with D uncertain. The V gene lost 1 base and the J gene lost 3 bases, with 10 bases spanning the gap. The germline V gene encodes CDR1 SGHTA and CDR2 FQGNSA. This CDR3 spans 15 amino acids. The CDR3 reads CASSLVYQSNQPQHF. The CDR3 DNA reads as TGTGCCAGCAGCTTAGTTTACCAGTCCAATCAGCCCCAGCATTTT.

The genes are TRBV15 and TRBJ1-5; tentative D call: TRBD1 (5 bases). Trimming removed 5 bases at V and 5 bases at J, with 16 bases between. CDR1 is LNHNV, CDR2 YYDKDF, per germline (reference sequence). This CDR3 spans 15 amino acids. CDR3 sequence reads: CATSDAGGRHQPQHF. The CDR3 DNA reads TGTGCCACCAGCGATGCCGGGGGACGGCATCAGCCCCAGCATTTT.

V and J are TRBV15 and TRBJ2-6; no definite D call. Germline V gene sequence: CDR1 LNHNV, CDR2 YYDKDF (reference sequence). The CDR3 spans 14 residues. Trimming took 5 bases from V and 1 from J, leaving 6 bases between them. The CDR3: CATSLMSGANVLTF. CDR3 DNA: TGTGCCACCAGCTTAATGTCTGGGGCCAACGTCCTGACTTTC.

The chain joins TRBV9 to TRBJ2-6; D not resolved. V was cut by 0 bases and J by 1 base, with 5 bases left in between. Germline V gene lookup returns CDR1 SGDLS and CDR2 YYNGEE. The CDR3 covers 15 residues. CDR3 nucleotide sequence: TGTGCCAGCAGCGTAGCCCGTTCTGGGGCCAACGTCCTGACTTTC. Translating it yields CASSVARSGANVLTF.

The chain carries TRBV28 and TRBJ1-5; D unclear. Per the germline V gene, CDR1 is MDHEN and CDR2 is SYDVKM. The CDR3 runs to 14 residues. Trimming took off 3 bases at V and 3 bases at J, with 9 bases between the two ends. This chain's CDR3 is CASSLASHNQPQHF. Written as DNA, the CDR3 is TGTGCCAGCAGTTTGGCTAGTCACAATCAGCCCCAGCATTTT. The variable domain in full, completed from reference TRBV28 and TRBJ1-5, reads DVKVTQSSRYLVKRTGEKVFLECVQDMDHENMFWYRQDPGLGLRLIYFSYDVKMKEKGDIPEGYSVSREKKERFSLILESASTNQTSMYLCASSLASHNQPQHFGDGTRLSIL.

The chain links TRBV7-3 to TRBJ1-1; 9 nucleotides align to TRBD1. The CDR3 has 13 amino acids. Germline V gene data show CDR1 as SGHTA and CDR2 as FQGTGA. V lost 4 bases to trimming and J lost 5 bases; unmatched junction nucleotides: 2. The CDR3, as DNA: TGTGCCAGCAGCTCCGGACAGGGGACTGAAGCTTTCTTT. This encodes CASSSGQGTEAFF.

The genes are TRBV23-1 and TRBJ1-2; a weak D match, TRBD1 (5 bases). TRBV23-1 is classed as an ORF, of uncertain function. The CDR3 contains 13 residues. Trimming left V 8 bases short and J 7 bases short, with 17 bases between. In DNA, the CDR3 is TGCGCCAGCTTATCTGGGGGACTCAGTGGCTACACCTTC. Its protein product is CASLSGGLSGYTF.

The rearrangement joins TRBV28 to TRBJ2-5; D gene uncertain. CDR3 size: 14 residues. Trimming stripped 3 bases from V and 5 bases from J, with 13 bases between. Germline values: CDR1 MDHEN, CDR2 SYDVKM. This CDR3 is CASSLSSGLETQYF. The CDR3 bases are TGTGCCAGCAGTTTGAGCTCGGGTTTGGAGACCCAGTACTTC.

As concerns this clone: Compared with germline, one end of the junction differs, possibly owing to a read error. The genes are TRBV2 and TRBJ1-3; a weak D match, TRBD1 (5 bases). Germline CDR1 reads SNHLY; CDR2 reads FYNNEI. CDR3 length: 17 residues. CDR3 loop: CASSGGESFYSRNTIYF. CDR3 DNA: TGTGCCAGCAGTGGGGGGGAATCCTTTTACTCTAGAAACACCATATATTTT.

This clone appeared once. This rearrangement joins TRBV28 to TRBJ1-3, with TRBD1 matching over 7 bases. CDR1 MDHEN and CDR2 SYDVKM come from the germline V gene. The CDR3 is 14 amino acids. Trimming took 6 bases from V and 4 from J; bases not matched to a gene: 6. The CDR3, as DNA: TGTGCCAGCAGCCCTACAGGGGCCGGAAACACCATATATTTT. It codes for CASSPTGAGNTIYF.

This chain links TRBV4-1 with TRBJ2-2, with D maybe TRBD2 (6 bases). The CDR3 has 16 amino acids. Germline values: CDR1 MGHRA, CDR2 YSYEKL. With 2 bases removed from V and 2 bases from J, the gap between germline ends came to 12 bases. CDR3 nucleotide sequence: TGCGCCAGCAGCCAATGGTCGGGGGTCAACACCGGGGAGCTGTTTTTT. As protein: CASSQWSGVNTGELFF.

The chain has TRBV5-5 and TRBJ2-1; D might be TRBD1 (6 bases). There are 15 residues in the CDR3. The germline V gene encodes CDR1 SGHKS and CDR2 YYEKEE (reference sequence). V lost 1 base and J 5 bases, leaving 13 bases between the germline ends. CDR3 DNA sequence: TGTGCCAGCAGCTTGTTCGGGGACAATCACAATGAGCAGTTCTTC. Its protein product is CASSLFGDNHNEQFF.

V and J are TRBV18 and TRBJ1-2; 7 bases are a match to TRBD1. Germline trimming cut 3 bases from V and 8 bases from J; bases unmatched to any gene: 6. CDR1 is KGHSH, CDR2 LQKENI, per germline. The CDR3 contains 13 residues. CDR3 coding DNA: TGTGCCAGCTCACCGGAGACAGGGAGAGGCTACACCTTC. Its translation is CASSPETGRGYTF.

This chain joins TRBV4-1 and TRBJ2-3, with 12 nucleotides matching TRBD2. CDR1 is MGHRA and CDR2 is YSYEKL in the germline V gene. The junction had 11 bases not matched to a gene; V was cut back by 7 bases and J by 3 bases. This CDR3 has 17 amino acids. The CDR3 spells CASTITGTSGRTDTQYF. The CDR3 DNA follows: TGCGCCAGCACCATTACGGGAACTAGCGGGAGGACAGATACGCAGTATTTT.

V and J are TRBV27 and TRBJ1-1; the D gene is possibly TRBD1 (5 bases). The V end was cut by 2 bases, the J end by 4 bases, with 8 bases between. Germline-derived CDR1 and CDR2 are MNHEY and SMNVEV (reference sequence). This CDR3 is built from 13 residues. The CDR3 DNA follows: TGTGCCAGCAGTTTACAGGGTACCACTGAAGCTTTCTTT. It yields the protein CASSLQGTTEAFF.

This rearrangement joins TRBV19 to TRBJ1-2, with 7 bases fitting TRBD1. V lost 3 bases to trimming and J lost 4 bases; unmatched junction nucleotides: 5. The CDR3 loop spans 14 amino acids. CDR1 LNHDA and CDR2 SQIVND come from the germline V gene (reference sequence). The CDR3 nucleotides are TGTGCCAGTAGTATGACAGGGTACGGCTATGGCTACACCTTC. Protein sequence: CASSMTGYGYGYTF. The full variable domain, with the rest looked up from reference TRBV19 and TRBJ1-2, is DGGITQSPKYLFRKEGQNVTLSCEQNLNHDAMYWYRQDPGQGLRLIYYSQIVNDFQKGDIAEGYSVSREKKESFPLTVTSAQKNPTAFYLCASSMTGYGYGYTFGSGTRLTVV.

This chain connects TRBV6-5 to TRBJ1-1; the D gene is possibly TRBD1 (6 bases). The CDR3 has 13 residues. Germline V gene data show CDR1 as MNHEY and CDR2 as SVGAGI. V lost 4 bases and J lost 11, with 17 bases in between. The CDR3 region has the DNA TGTGCCAGCAGTTGGGACCGGGCGGGGGCCGCTTTCTTT. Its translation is CASSWDRAGAAFF.

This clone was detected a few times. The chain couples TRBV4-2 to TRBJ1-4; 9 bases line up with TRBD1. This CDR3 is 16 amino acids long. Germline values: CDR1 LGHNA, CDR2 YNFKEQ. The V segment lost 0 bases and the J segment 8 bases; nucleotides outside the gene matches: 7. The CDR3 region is CASSQDPGTGREKLFF. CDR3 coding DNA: TGTGCCAGCAGCCAAGATCCCGGGACAGGGAGGGAAAAACTGTTTTTT.

The CDR3 DNA sequence: TGTGCCTTCCTTGGACAGGGAAGTACCTACGAGCAGTACTTC. Its translation: CAFLGQGSTYEQYF. The chain carries TRBV30 and TRBJ2-5, with 8 bases lining up with TRBD1. Gene TRBJ2-7 matches the end of the DNA better, so the J call may be wrong. The CDR3 extends over 14 amino acids. Germline-derived CDR1 and CDR2 are GTSNPN and SVGIG (reference sequence).

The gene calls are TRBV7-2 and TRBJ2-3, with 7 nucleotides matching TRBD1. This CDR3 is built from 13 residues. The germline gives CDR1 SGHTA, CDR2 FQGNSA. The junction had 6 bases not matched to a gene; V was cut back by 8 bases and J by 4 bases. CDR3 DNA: TGTGCCAGCTCCAGAGGGGGCGCAGATACGCAGTATTTT. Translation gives CASSRGGADTQYF.

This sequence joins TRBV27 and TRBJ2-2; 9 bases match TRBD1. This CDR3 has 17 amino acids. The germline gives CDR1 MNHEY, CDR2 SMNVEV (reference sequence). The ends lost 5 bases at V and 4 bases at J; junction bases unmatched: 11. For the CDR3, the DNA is TGTGCCAGCAGTGCTGGACAGGGGAGAGTTAGCACCGGGGAGCTGTTTTTT. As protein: CASSAGQGRVSTGELFF.

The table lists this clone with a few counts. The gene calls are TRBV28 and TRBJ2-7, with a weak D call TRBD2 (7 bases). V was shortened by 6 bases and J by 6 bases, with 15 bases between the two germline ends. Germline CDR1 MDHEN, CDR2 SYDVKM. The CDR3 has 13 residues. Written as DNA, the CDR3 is TGTGCCAGCAGGGGTAGGGGGGGCAGCGAGCAGTACTTC. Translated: CASRGRGGSEQYF.